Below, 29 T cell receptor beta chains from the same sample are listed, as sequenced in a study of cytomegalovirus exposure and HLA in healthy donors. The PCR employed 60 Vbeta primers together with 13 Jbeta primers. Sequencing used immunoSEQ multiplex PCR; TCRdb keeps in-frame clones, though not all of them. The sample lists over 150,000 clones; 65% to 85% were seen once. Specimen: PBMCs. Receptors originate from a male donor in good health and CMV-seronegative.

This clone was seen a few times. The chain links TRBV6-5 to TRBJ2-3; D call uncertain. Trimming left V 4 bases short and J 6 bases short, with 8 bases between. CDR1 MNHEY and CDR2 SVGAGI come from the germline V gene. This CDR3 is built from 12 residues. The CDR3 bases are TGTGCCAGCAGTTCGCAGGCGGATACGCAGTATTTT. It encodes CASSSQADTQYF.

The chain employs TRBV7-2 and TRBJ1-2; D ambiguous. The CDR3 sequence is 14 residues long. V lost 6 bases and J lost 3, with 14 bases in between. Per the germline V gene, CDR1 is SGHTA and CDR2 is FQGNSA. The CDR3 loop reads CASSFRGKDYGYTF. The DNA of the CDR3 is TGTGCCAGCAGTTTTCGCGGAAAGGACTATGGCTACACCTTC.

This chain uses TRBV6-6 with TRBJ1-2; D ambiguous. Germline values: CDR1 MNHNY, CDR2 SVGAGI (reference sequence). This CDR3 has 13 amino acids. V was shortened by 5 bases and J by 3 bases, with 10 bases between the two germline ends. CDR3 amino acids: CASSANSDYGYTF. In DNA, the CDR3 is TGTGCCAGCAGTGCCAATAGTGACTATGGCTACACCTTC.

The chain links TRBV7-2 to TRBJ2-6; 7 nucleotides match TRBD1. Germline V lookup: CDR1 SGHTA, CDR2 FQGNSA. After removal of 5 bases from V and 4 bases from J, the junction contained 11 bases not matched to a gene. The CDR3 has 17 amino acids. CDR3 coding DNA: TGTGCCAGCAGCCCACGAGGGGGCGCAAAGGGGGCCAACGTCCTGACTTTC. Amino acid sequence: CASSPRGGAKGANVLTF.

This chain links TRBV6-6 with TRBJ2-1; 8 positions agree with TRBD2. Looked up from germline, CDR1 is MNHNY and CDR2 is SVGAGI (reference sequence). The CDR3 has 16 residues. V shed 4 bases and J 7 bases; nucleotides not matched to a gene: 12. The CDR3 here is CASSSTGRADKNEQFF. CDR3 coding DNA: TGTGCCAGCAGTTCCACCGGGAGGGCCGACAAGAATGAGCAGTTCTTC.

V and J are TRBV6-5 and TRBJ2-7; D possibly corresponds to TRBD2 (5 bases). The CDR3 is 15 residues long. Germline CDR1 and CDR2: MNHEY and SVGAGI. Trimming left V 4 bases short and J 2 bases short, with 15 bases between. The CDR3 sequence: CASSSADWGTYEQYF. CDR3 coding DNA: TGTGCCAGCAGTTCCGCGGACTGGGGAACCTACGAGCAGTACTTC.

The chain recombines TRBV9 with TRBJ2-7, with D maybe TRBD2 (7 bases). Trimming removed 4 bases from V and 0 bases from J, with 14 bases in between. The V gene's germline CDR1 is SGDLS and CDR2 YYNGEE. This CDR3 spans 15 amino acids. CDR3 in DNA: TGTGCCAGCAGCACGGGGGGCCTGAGCTCCTACGAGCAGTACTTC. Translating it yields CASSTGGLSSYEQYF.

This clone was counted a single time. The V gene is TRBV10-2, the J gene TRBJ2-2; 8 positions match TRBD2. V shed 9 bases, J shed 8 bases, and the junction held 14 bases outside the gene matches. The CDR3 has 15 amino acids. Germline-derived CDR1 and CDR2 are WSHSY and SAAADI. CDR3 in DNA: TGCGCCAGTCTCGAGGGGCGGGGGGCATCTGGGGAGCTGTTTTTT. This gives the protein CASLEGRGASGELFF.

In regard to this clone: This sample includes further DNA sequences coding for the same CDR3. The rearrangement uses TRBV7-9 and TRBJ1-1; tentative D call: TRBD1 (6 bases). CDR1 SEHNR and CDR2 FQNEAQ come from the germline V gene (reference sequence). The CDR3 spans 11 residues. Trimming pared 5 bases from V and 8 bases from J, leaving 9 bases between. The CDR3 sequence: CASSPGQEAFF. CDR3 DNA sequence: TGTGCCAGCAGCCCCGGACAGGAAGCTTTCTTT.

CDR3: CASRSTGTYEQYF. CDR3 bases: TGTGCAAGTCGCTCAACAGGGACCTACGAGCAGTACTTC. The rearrangement links TRBV12-2 to TRBJ2-7; whether TRBD1, the table's D call, matches the DNA was not checked. TRBV12-2 counts as a pseudogene. There are 13 residues in the CDR3.

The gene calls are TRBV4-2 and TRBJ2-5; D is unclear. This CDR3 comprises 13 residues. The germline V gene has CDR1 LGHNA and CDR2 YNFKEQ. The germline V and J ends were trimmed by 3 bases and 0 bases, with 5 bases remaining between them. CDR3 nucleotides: TGTGCCAGCAGCCAGAGCCACCAAGAGACCCAGTACTTC. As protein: CASSQSHQETQYF.

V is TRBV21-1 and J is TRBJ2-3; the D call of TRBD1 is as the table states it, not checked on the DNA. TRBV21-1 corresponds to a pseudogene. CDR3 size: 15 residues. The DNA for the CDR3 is TGTGCCGGCAGCCAAGGACAGCCCAGCACAGATACGCAGTATTTT. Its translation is CAGSQGQPSTDTQYF.

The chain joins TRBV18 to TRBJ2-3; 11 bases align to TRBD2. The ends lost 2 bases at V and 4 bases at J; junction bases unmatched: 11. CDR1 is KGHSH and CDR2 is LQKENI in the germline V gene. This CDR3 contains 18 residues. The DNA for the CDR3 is TGTGCCAGCTCACCAGAGGGACTAGCGGTACCCACACCAGATACGCAGTATTTT. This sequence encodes CASSPEGLAVPTPDTQYF.

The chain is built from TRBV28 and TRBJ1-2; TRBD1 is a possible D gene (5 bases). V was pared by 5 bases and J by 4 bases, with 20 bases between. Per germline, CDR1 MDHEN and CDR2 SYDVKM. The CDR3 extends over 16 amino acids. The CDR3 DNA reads TGTGCCAGCAGTCCAAACCCTCAGGGAGGAGGCTATGGCTACACCTTC. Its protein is CASSPNPQGGGYGYTF.

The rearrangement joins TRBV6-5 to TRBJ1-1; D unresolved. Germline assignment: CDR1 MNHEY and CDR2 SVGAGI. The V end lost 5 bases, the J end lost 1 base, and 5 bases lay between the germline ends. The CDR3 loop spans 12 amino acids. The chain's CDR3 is CASSRGNTEAFF. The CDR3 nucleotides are TGTGCCAGCAGTCGGGGGAACACTGAAGCTTTCTTT.

CDR3: CASSLRQAMFGAYEQYF. CDR3 nucleotide sequence: TGTGCCAGCAGCTTGCGACAGGCTATGTTCGGGGCCTACGAGCAGTACTTC. The chain combines TRBV5-4 with TRBJ2-7; D is perhaps TRBD1 (6 bases). This CDR3 comprises 17 residues. Germline CDR1 is SGHNT and CDR2 is YYREEE (reference sequence). V gave up 1 base and J gave up 2 bases, with 19 bases separating them.

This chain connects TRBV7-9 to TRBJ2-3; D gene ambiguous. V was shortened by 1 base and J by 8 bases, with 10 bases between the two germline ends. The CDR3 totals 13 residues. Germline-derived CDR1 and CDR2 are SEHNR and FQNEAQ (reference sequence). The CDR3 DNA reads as TGTGCCAGCAGCTTAGGATTGGAGAGTACGCAGTATTTT. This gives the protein CASSLGLESTQYF.

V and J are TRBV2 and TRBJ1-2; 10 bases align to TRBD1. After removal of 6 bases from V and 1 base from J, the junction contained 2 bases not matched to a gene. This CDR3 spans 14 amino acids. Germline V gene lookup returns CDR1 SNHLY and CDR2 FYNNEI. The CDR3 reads CASRTGGFNYGYTF. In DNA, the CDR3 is TGTGCCAGCAGGACAGGGGGCTTTAACTATGGCTACACCTTC.

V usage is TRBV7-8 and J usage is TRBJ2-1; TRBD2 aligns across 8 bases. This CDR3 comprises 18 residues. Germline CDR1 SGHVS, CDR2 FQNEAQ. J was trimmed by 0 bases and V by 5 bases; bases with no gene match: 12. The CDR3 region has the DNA TGTGCCAGCAGCCATGGGCGGGGGGCTACGAGCTCCTACAATGAGCAGTTCTTC. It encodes CASSHGRGATSSYNEQFF.

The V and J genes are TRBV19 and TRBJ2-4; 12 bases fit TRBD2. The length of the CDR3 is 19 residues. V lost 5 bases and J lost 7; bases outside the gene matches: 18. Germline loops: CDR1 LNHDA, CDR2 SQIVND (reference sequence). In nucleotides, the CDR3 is TGTGCCAGTAGTCCATTGGTCCTAGCGGGAGGGCCGGAGAGTAACATTCAGTACTTC. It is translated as CASSPLVLAGGPESNIQYF.

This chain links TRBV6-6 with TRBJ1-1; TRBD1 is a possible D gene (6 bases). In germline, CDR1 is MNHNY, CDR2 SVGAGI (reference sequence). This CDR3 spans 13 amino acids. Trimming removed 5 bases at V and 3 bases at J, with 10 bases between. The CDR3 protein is CASSTGQYTEAFF. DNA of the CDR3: TGTGCCAGCAGTACCGGACAGTACACTGAAGCTTTCTTT.

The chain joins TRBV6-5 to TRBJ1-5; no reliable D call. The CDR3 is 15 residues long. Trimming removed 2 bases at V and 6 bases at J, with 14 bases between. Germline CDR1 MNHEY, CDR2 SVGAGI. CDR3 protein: CASSYQKAVLQPQHF. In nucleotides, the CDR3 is TGTGCCAGCAGTTACCAGAAGGCGGTGCTTCAGCCCCAGCATTTT.

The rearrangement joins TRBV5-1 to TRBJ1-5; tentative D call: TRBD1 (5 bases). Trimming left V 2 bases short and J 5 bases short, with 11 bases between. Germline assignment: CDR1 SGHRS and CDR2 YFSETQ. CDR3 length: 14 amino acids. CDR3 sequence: CASSFGTGHQPQHF. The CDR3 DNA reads TGCGCCAGCAGCTTTGGAACAGGCCATCAGCCCCAGCATTTT.

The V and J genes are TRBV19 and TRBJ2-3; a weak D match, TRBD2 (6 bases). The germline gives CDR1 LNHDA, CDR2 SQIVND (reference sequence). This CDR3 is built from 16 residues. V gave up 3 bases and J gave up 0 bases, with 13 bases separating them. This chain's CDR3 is CASSMITSSSTDTQYF. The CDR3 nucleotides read TGTGCCAGTAGTATGATCACTAGCTCTAGCACAGATACGCAGTATTTT.

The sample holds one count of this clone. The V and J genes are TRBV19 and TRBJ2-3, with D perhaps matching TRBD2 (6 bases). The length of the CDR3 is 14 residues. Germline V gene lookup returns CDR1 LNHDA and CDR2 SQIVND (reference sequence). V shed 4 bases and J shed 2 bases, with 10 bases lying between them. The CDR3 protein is CASSKWEDTDTQYF. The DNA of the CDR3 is TGTGCCAGTAGTAAGTGGGAGGACACAGATACGCAGTATTTT.

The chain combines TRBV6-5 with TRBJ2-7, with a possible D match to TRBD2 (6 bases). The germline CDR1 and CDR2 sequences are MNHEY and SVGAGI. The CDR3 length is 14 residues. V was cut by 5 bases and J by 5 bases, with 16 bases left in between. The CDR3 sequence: CASSTPGGSNEQYF. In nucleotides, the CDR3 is TGTGCCAGCAGTACCCCTGGGGGGAGTAACGAGCAGTACTTC.

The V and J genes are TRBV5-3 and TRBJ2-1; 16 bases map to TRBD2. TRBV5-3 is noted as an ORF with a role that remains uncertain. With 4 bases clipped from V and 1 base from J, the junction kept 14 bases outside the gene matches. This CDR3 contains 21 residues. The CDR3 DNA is TGTGCCAGAAGCCCAGGGGGAAAGGGACTAGCGGGAGGGCCGTCCTACAATGAGCAGTTCTTC. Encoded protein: CARSPGGKGLAGGPSYNEQFF.

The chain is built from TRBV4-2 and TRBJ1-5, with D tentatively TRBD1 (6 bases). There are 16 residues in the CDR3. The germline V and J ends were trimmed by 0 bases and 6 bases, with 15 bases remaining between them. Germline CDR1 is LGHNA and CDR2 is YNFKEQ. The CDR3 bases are TGTGCCAGCAGCCAAGACACGGGGGGGGGCGGTCAGCCCCAGCATTTT. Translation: CASSQDTGGGGQPQHF.

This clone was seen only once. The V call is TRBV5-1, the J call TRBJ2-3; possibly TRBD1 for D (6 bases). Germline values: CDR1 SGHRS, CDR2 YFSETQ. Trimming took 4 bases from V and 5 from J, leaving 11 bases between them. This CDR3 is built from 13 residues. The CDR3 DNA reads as TGCGCCAGCAGCCGGGACACCGGAGATACGCAGTATTTT. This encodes CASSRDTGDTQYF.